The 23 T cell receptor beta chains given below trace back to one sample, sequenced in a study of PD-L1 blockade in urothelial cancer. Described time point: pretreatment peripheral blood. Some clones are missing from TCRdb's copy, which holds only in-frame ones; the method was immunoSEQ multiplex PCR. The sample includes tens of thousands of clones, 82% of them seen just once. The sample here was PBMCs, taken around atezolizumab (anti-PD-L1) treatment. The receptor source for this set is a middle-aged man with urothelial cancer.

The chain recombines TRBV15 with TRBJ2-1; the D gene is possibly TRBD2 (6 bases). The CDR3 is made up of 13 amino acids. Germline lookup yields CDR1 LNHNV and CDR2 YYDKDF (reference sequence). Trimming removed 10 bases at V and 4 bases at J, with 14 bases between. Here the CDR3 reads CASGIAGYNEQFF. CDR3 coding DNA: TGTGCCAGCGGTATCGCGGGGTACAATGAGCAGTTCTTC.

V gene TRBV4-2 combines with J gene TRBJ1-2, with 9 nucleotides matching TRBD1. The CDR3 loop spans 17 amino acids. Germline V gene lookup returns CDR1 LGHNA and CDR2 YNFKEQ. V gave up 0 bases and J gave up 4 bases; unmatched junction bases: 9. CDR3 amino acids: CASSQDSGGQGIYGYTF. The CDR3 bases are TGTGCCAGCAGCCAAGACAGCGGTGGACAGGGGATCTATGGCTACACCTTC.

The V gene is TRBV9, the J gene TRBJ2-1, with D possibly matching TRBD2 (6 bases). With 0 bases removed from V and 1 base from J, the gap between germline ends came to 11 bases. CDR3 length: 16 amino acids. The V gene's germline CDR1 is SGDLS and CDR2 YYNGEE. The chain's CDR3 is CASSVALAGSYNEQFF. DNA for the CDR3: TGTGCCAGCAGCGTAGCCCTGGCGGGATCCTACAATGAGCAGTTCTTC.

V gene TRBV19 combines with J gene TRBJ2-6; possibly TRBD1 for D (6 bases). The CDR3 extends over 15 amino acids. Germline V gives CDR1 LNHDA, CDR2 SQIVND (reference sequence). V was trimmed by 6 bases and J by 2 bases, leaving 11 bases between them. The CDR3 DNA follows: TGTGCCAGTAGCGAACCAGGGGCTGGGGCCAACGTCCTGACTTTC. Amino acids: CASSEPGAGANVLTF.

V usage is TRBV5-6 and J usage is TRBJ2-7; a weak D match, TRBD2 (5 bases). The CDR3 is 15 residues long. CDR1 and CDR2 (germline): SGHDT, YYEEEE. The V and J ends lost 6 bases and 0 bases respectively, with 16 bases between them. Here the CDR3 reads CASTGIPRSSYEQYF. The CDR3 DNA reads as TGTGCCAGCACCGGGATTCCTCGAAGCTCCTACGAGCAGTACTTC.

The chain uses TRBV28 and TRBJ1-1, with 8 bases aligning to TRBD1. Germline CDR1 reads MDHEN; CDR2 reads SYDVKM. The V and J ends lost 5 bases and 1 base, in that order; junction bases with no gene match: 6. CDR3 length equals 15 residues. Here the CDR3 DNA reads TGTGCCAGCAGTCCCTCCGGGACAGGGAACACTGAAGCTTTCTTT. This sequence encodes CASSPSGTGNTEAFF.

The V and J genes are TRBV7-2 and TRBJ1-1; D not certain. The CDR3 runs to 13 residues. The germline V gene has CDR1 SGHTA and CDR2 FQGNSA. Trimming removed 1 base at V and 6 bases at J, with 9 bases between. CDR3 sequence reads: CASSLGAGSEAFF. For the CDR3, the DNA is TGTGCCAGCAGCTTAGGGGCTGGTTCTGAAGCTTTCTTT. The whole variable domain, remainder taken from reference TRBV7-2 and TRBJ1-1, is GAGVSQSPSNKVTEKGKDVELRCDPISGHTALYWYRQSLGQGLEFLIYFQGNSAPDKSGLPSDRFSAERTGGSVSTLTIQRTQQEDSAVYLCASSLGAGSEAFFGQGTRLTVV.

This chain links TRBV6-6 with TRBJ1-5; possible D gene TRBD1, 6 bases. Germline lookup yields CDR1 MNHNY and CDR2 SVGAGI (reference sequence). The CDR3 spans 15 residues. Trimming stripped 7 bases from V and 1 base from J, with 14 bases between. The CDR3 sequence is CASTRGGGSNQPQHF. CDR3 in DNA: TGTGCCAGCACCAGAGGGGGGGGAAGCAATCAGCCCCAGCATTTT.

The V gene is TRBV6-6, the J gene TRBJ1-1; D is ambiguous. Trimming removed 2 bases at V and 0 bases at J, with 10 bases between. CDR1 and CDR2 from the germline V gene are MNHNY and SVGAGI (reference sequence). This CDR3 contains 15 residues. For the CDR3, the DNA is TGTGCCAGCAGTTACAAGCGCAAACTGAACACTGAAGCTTTCTTT. Translating gives CASSYKRKLNTEAFF.

The genes are TRBV5-1 and TRBJ2-5; 7 bases align to TRBD2. This CDR3 has 14 amino acids. Germline assignment: CDR1 SGHRS and CDR2 YFSETQ. With V trimmed by 4 bases and J by 5 bases, 8 bases remained unmatched. Here the CDR3 reads CASSPLAGEETQYF. In DNA, the CDR3 is TGCGCCAGCAGCCCGTTAGCGGGTGAGGAGACCCAGTACTTC. The entire variable domain, with the rest obtained from reference TRBV5-1 and TRBJ2-5, is as follows: KAGVTQTPRYLIKTRGQQVTLSCSPISGHRSVSWYQQTPGQGLQFLFEYFSETQRNKGNFPGRFSGRQFSNSRSEMNVSTLELGDSALYLCASSPLAGEETQYFGPGTRLLVL.

This chain uses TRBV27 with TRBJ2-7; D is unresolved. V was pared by 0 bases and J by 4 bases, with 10 bases between. Germline values: CDR1 MNHEY, CDR2 SMNVEV (reference sequence). The CDR3 consists of 14 residues. The CDR3 sequence: CASSLSTNTYEQYF. DNA for the CDR3: TGTGCCAGCAGTTTATCCACGAACACGTACGAGCAGTACTTC.

The rearrangement links TRBV19 to TRBJ1-2; 7 nucleotides agree with TRBD1. The V gene's germline CDR1 is LNHDA and CDR2 SQIVND (reference sequence). The CDR3 contains 16 residues. V was pared by 7 bases and J by 7 bases, with 18 bases of the junction left unmatched. The CDR3 DNA reads as TGTGCCAGTATGGAGTCCAGCGCCGCCCAGGGGGGTGGCTACACCTTC. This encodes CASMESSAAQGGGYTF.

This rearrangement joins TRBV5-1 to TRBJ1-5; D may be TRBD1 (5 bases). The CDR3 runs to 14 residues. Germline V gene lookup returns CDR1 SGHRS and CDR2 YFSETQ. The germline V and J ends were trimmed by 0 bases and 4 bases, with 8 bases remaining between them. The CDR3 bases are TGCGCCAGCAGCTTGGAGGCAGGGAATCAGCCCCAGCATTTT. It yields the protein CASSLEAGNQPQHF.

The rearrangement joins TRBV11-2 to TRBJ1-1; weak D call: TRBD1 (6 bases). Trimming left V 2 bases short and J 4 bases short, with 14 bases between. CDR1 SGHAT and CDR2 FQNNGV come from the germline V gene. This CDR3 comprises 15 residues. The CDR3, as DNA: TGTGCCAGCAGCTTACGGGGGGCGGGTGGCACTGAAGCTTTCTTT. Amino acids: CASSLRGAGGTEAFF.

The chain carries TRBV11-1 and TRBJ1-1; D gene unclear. This CDR3 is built from 13 residues. V dropped 5 bases and J dropped 0 bases, with 7 bases sitting between them. Germline values: CDR1 SGHAT, CDR2 FQDESV (reference sequence). The CDR3 DNA reads TGTGCCAGCAGCCGAACACTGAACACTGAAGCTTTCTTT. This codes for CASSRTLNTEAFF.

V usage is TRBV29-1 and J usage is TRBJ2-3, with TRBD2 identical over 14 bases. The trim removed 3 bases at V and 7 bases at J, leaving 3 bases unmatched. CDR3 size: 14 residues. Germline CDR1 SQVTM, CDR2 ANQGSEA. The chain's CDR3 is CSVEGLAGVNTQYF. The CDR3 DNA sequence: TGCAGCGTTGAGGGACTAGCGGGAGTGAATACGCAGTATTTT.

This chain uses TRBV28 with TRBJ1-5, with no clear D. The CDR3 spans 15 residues. Germline-derived CDR1 and CDR2 are MDHEN and SYDVKM. V dropped 5 bases and J dropped 3 bases, with 14 bases sitting between them. The CDR3 loop is CASSRLAGNNQPQHF. Here the CDR3 DNA reads TGTGCCAGCAGTCGGCTGGCGGGGAACAATCAGCCCCAGCATTTT.

The V gene is TRBV5-1, the J gene TRBJ2-5; a possible D gene is TRBD2 (5 bases). Germline V CDR1 and CDR2: SGHRS, YFSETQ. The CDR3 extends over 15 amino acids. With 0 bases removed from V and 6 bases from J, the gap between germline ends came to 15 bases. This CDR3 reads CASSLESGDPKTQYF. The DNA for the CDR3 is TGCGCCAGCAGCTTGGAATCCGGGGATCCCAAGACCCAGTACTTC.

This rearrangement joins TRBV25-1 to TRBJ1-1; D gene uncertain. This CDR3 is 13 amino acids long. The V and J ends lost 3 bases and 8 bases respectively, with 13 bases between them. CDR1 is MGHDK, CDR2 SYGVNS, per germline. The CDR3 loop is CASSDGGRVEAFF. In DNA form, the CDR3 reads TGTGCCAGCAGTGATGGAGGGAGGGTGGAAGCTTTCTTT.

This chain joins TRBV7-9 and TRBJ2-1; 12 bases are a match to TRBD2. The germline V gene encodes CDR1 SEHNR and CDR2 FQNEAQ (reference sequence). The V and J ends lost 5 bases and 3 bases, in that order; junction bases with no gene match: 5. The CDR3 consists of 16 residues. The CDR3 DNA is TGTGCCAGCAGCCCACGGACTAGCGGGATCTACAATGAGCAGTTCTTC. This codes for CASSPRTSGIYNEQFF.

The rearrangement uses TRBV4-1 and TRBJ2-1; possible D gene TRBD2, 5 bases. Trimming pared 1 base from V and 5 bases from J, leaving 12 bases between. The CDR3 runs 15 residues. From germline, CDR1 is MGHRA and CDR2 YSYEKL. The CDR3 here is CASSQGARADNEQFF. The CDR3 DNA sequence: TGCGCCAGCAGCCAAGGTGCAAGAGCGGACAATGAGCAGTTCTTC.

The J gene is TRBJ2-7, the V gene TRBV7-6; 11 bases map to TRBD2. This CDR3 contains 16 residues. The J segment lost 4 bases and the V segment lost 5 bases, leaving 10 bases of the junction unmatched. Germline CDR1 and CDR2: SGHVS and FNYEAQ. The CDR3, as DNA: TGTGCCAGCAGCCCAGGGGTTAGCGGGAGGGTTTACGAGCAGTACTTC. It encodes CASSPGVSGRVYEQYF.

This chain joins TRBV20-1 and TRBJ2-7; a weak D match, TRBD2 (5 bases). CDR1 is DFQATT and CDR2 is SNEGSKA in the germline V gene (reference sequence). This CDR3 has 11 residues. Trimming removed 3 bases from V and 3 bases from J, with 6 bases in between. The CDR3 coding sequence is TGCAGTGCTAGCCGGGGCTACGAGCAGTACTTC. Translated: CSASRGYEQYF.